A selection of T cell receptor beta chains follows, all from one sample in a study of T cell responses to AZD1222 COVID-19 vaccine. The method was immunoSEQ multiplex PCR; TCRdb's version includes in-frame clones alone and lacks a portion of them. The repertoire holds roughly 100,000 clones, with 70% to 90% as singletons. The sequences come from peripheral blood, collected on day 0 of AZD1222 vaccination. These receptors were collected from an adult in good health. Each CDR3 is given with its conserved first and last residue. Each record gives: D gene, clone size, V gene, J gene, CDR3 protein, CDR3 DNA. A D gene is named only where the DNA matches it firmly. Size tells how often a clone was seen (once, few, many) or the class of an expanded clone, and some rows leave it out.

>-|-|TRBV6-5|TRBJ2-5
CASSSAETQYF
TGTGCCAGCAGTTCAGCAGAGACCCAGTACTTC
>-|once|TRBV20-1|TRBJ1-5
CSASRQVYSNQPQHF
TGCAGTGCTAGTAGACAGGTTTATAGCAATCAGCCCCAGCATTTT
>-|-|TRBV6-5|TRBJ2-7
CASRLDYEQYF
TGTGCCAGCAGATTAGACTACGAGCAGTACTTC
>TRBD1|-|TRBV2|TRBJ1-1
CASSDDRVGAFF
TGTGCCAGCAGTGACGACAGGGTTGGAGCTTTCTTT
>-|once|TRBV7-2|TRBJ1-5
CASSLQGPSNQPQHF
TGTGCCAGCAGCTTACAAGGGCCGAGCAATCAGCCCCAGCATTTT
>-|-|TRBV28|TRBJ1-4
CASTRGGGEKLFF
TGTGCCAGCACGAGGGGAGGGGGTGAAAAACTGTTTTTT
>-|-|TRBV15|TRBJ1-2
CATSTAYGDYGYTF
TGTGCCACCAGCACTGCGTATGGGGACTATGGCTACACCTTC
>TRBD2|-|TRBV5-1|TRBJ2-7
CASSPGLAGGPPYEQYF
TGCGCCAGCAGCCCGGGACTAGCGGGGGGGCCGCCCTACGAGCAGTACTTC
>-|-|TRBV5-1|TRBJ1-1
CASSLVGRATEAFF
TGCGCCAGCAGCTTGGTAGGCAGGGCCACTGAAGCTTTCTTT
>-|-|TRBV24-1|TRBJ1-2
CATSVGRGPTYGYTF
TGTGCCACCAGTGTTGGTCGGGGGCCGACCTATGGCTACACCTTC
>TRBD1|-|TRBV5-1|TRBJ2-7
CASSPGQNNYEQYF
TGCGCCAGCAGCCCGGGACAGAACAACTACGAGCAGTACTTC
>-|-|TRBV11-1|TRBJ2-6
CASTPTTGANVLTF
TGTGCCAGCACCCCAACCACTGGGGCCAACGTCCTGACTTTC
>-|-|TRBV7-6|TRBJ1-5
CASSLGGPGSNQPQHF
TGTGCCAGCAGCTTAGGGGGACCGGGGAGCAATCAGCCCCAGCATTTT
>-|-|TRBV12-1|TRBJ1-1
CASSLDLFRALNTEAFF
TGTGCCAGCAGCTTAGATCTCTTCCGGGCGTTGAACACTGAAGCTTTCTTT
>-|-|TRBV7-8|TRBJ2-2
CASSLGRLNTGELFF
TGTGCCAGCAGCCTGGGACGGCTAAACACCGGGGAGCTGTTTTTT
>-|-|TRBV28|TRBJ1-4
CASSEGQSNEKLFF
TGTGCCAGCAGTGAAGGACAGTCTAATGAAAAACTGTTTTTT
>-|-|TRBV7-9|TRBJ1-3
CASSSLGGRNTIYF
TGTGCCAGCAGCTCCTTGGGGGGCAGAAACACCATATATTTT
>TRBD2|-|TRBV3-1/TRBV3-2|TRBJ2-7
CASSQVSSGTYEQYF
TGTGCCAGCAGCCAAGTTTCTAGCGGGACCTACGAGCAGTACTTC
>TRBD1|-|TRBV7-2|TRBJ1-6
CASSLDRVRSPLHF
TGTGCCAGCAGCCTGGACAGGGTTCGATCACCCCTCCACTTT
>TRBD2|-|TRBV7-2|TRBJ2-7
CASSPGTSGGYYEQYF
TGTGCCAGCAGCCCTGGGACTAGCGGGGGTTACTACGAGCAGTACTTC
>TRBD1|-|TRBV11-2|TRBJ2-7
CASSLSGQGVYEQYF
TGTGCCAGCAGCTTGTCGGGACAGGGGGTTTACGAGCAGTACTTC
>-|once|TRBV18|TRBJ1-4
CASSPNVEGEKLFF
TGTGCCAGCTCACCAAATGTAGAGGGGGAAAAACTGTTTTTT
>-|-|TRBV5-5|TRBJ2-7
CASSLGSSYEQYF
TGTGCCAGCAGCTTGGGCAGCTCCTACGAGCAGTACTTC
>-|-|TRBV5-8|TRBJ2-7
CASSFGSSSYEQYF
TGTGCCAGCAGCTTCGGCTCCAGCTCCTACGAGCAGTACTTC
>TRBD2|-|TRBV9|TRBJ2-1
CASSPPLAGGPDEQFF
TGTGCCAGCAGCCCCCCTCTAGCGGGGGGGCCCGATGAGCAGTTCTTC
>-|-|TRBV5-5|TRBJ1-2
CASSLRSTGYGYTF
TGTGCCAGCAGCTTGCGCTCGACCGGCTATGGCTACACCTTC
>-|-|TRBV7-2|TRBJ2-5
CASSLRGEQTQYF
TGTGCCAGCAGCTTGCGCGGAGAACAGACCCAGTACTTC
>TRBD1|-|TRBV9|TRBJ1-5
CASSAGTGQNQPQHF
TGTGCCAGCAGCGCCGGGACAGGCCAAAATCAGCCCCAGCATTTT
>TRBD1|-|TRBV5-1|TRBJ2-3
CASSSTGGTADTQYF
TGCGCCAGCAGCTCTACAGGGGGCACAGCAGATACGCAGTATTTT
>-|-|TRBV6-5|TRBJ2-7
CASSPGGGNEQYF
TGTGCCAGCAGTCCGGGGGGCGGAAACGAGCAGTACTTC
>-|-|TRBV6-6|TRBJ1-1
CASLRTEAFF
TGTGCCAGCCTACGAACTGAAGCTTTCTTT
>TRBD2|-|TRBV5-1|TRBJ2-1
CASSLAAGSYNEQFF
TGCGCCAGCAGCTTGGCAGCGGGATCCTACAATGAGCAGTTCTTC
>-|-|TRBV6-6|TRBJ1-3
CASSYRDNSGNTIYF
TGTGCCAGCAGCTACAGGGACAACTCTGGAAACACCATATATTTT
>-|-|TRBV5-1|TRBJ1-1
CASSTLGQHTEAFF
TGCGCCAGCAGCACCCTAGGACAGCACACTGAAGCTTTCTTT
>TRBD2|-|TRBV5-8|TRBJ2-3
CASSPLGLAGGLTDTQYF
TGTGCCAGCAGCCCTTTAGGACTAGCGGGAGGACTCACAGATACGCAGTATTTT
>-|-|TRBV5-5|TRBJ1-1
CASSLVKNTEAFF
TGTGCCAGCAGCTTGGTCAAGAACACTGAAGCTTTCTTT
>-|-|TRBV7-3|TRBJ2-3
CASSLGAAGSADTQYF
TGTGCCAGCAGCTTAGGGGCGGCGGGGAGTGCAGATACGCAGTATTTT
>TRBD1|-|TRBV19|TRBJ2-7
CASSTQPGQGYEQYF
TGTGCCAGTAGTACCCAACCGGGACAGGGCTACGAGCAGTACTTC
>TRBD2|-|TRBV13|TRBJ2-5
CASSPGLAGRAETQYF
TGTGCCAGCAGCCCGGGACTAGCGGGGCGGGCGGAGACCCAGTACTTC
>-|-|TRBV5-1|TRBJ2-2
CASSSDGTGELFF
TGCGCCAGCAGTTCCGACGGGACCGGGGAGCTGTTTTTT
>TRBD1|once|TRBV5-1|TRBJ2-3
CASSLTTGVDTQYF
TGCGCCAGCAGCTTGACTACAGGGGTGGATACGCAGTATTTT
>-|once|TRBV21-1|TRBJ1-3
CASRRTGRVRNTIYF
TGTGCCAGCAGGAGGACAGGGAGGGTTAGGAACACCATATATTTT
>-|-|TRBV10-3|TRBJ2-1
CAIGDGPPHNEQFF
TGTGCCATCGGGGACGGGCCCCCGCACAATGAGCAGTTCTTC
>-|-|TRBV7-2|TRBJ2-7
CASSRTSHSYEQYF
TGTGCCAGCAGCCGGACATCGCACTCCTACGAGCAGTACTTC
>-|-|TRBV6-1|TRBJ1-5
CASSEAAGPQHF
TGTGCCAGCAGTGAGGCCGCTGGTCCCCAGCATTTT
>-|-|TRBV3-1/TRBV3-2|TRBJ2-1
CASSHRDSLNEQFF
TGTGCCAGCAGCCACCGGGACTCGCTCAATGAGCAGTTCTTC
>-|-|TRBV18|TRBJ1-1
CASSPPPRGPNTEAFF
TGTGCCAGCTCACCACCTCCAAGGGGACCAAACACTGAAGCTTTCTTT
>TRBD2|once|TRBV4-3|TRBJ2-7
CASSVRHLAGGDSSYEQYF
TGCGCCAGCAGCGTAAGACATTTAGCGGGAGGGGACTCTTCCTACGAGCAGTACTTC
>-|-|TRBV3-1/TRBV3-2|TRBJ1-2
CASSPGAGVNYGYTF
TGTGCCAGCAGCCCAGGTGCAGGAGTTAACTATGGCTACACCTTC
>-|-|TRBV15|TRBJ1-2
CATSRDRAEGGGYTF
TGTGCCACCAGCAGAGATCGGGCGGAGGGAGGTGGCTACACCTTC